This TCR beta chain emerged from a study of blood T cells in healthy people across ages. Points from the study as a whole: Among long-lived donors, naive CD4+ cells were more numerous and diversity higher than in aged donors.

Next came a second PCR, run for about 6 to 12 cycles, which used a sample-barcoded 5' primer along with a J-beta primer mix. Using its own MiXCR run on the 5' RACE reads, TCRdb lists one record per CDR3 protein. The data hold just under 750,000 distinct CDR3 sequences, with 22% observed a single time. In the case of this clonotype: Antigen unknown.

This sequence was found in a man aged 70-80 years in good health. Input material: blood.

CDR3 sequence reads: CSASDDLGYTF. The CDR3 bases are TGCAGTGCTAGCGATGATCTCGGCTACACCTTC. The J gene is TRBJ1-2, the V gene TRBV20-1; D not certain. The CDR3 has 11 residues. Germline V gene data show CDR1 as DFQATT and CDR2 as SNEGSKA (reference sequence). Deletions cut 3 bases from V and 8 bases from J, with 10 bases between.